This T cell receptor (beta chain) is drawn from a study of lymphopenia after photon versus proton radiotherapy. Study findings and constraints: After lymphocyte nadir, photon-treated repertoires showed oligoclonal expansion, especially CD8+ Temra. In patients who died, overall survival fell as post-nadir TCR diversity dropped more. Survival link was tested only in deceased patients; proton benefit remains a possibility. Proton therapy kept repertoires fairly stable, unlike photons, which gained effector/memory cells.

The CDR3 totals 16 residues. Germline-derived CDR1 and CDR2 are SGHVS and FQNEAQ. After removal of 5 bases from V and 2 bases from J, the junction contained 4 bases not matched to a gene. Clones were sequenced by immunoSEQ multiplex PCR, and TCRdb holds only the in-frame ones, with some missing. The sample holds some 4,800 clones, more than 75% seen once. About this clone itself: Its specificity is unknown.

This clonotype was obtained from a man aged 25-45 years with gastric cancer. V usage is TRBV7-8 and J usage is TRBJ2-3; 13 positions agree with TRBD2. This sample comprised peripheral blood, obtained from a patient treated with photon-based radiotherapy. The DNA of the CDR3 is TGTGCCAGCAGCATGGGACTAGCGGGGCCCACAGATACGCAGTATTTT. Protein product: CASSMGLAGPTDTQYF.